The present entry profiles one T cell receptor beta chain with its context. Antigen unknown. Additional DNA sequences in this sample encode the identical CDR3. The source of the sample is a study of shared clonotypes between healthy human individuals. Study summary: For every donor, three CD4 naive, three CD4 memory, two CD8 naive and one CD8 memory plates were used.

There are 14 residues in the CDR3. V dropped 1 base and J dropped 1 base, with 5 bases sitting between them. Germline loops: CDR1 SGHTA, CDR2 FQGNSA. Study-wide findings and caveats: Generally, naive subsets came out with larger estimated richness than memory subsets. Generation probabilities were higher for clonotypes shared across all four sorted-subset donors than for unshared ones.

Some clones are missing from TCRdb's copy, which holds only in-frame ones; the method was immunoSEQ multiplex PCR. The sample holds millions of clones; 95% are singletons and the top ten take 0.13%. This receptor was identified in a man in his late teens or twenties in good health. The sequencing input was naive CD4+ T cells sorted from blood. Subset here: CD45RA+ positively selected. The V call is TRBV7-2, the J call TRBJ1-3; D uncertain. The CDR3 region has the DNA TGTGCCAGCAGCTTAGGGCCTTCTGGAAACACCATATATTTT. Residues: CASSLGPSGNTIYF.